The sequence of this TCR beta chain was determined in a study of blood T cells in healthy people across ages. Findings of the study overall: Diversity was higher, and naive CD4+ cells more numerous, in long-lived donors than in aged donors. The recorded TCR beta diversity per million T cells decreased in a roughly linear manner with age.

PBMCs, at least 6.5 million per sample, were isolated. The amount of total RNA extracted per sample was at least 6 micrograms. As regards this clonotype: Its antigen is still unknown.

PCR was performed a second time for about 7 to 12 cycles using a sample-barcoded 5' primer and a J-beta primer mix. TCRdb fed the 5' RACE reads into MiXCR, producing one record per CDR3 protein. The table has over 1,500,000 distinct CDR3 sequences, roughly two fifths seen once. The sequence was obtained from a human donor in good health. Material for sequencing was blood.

CDR3 residues: CASSLRTGTGDEQYF. The CDR3, as DNA: TGCGCCAGCAGCCTCCGGACCGGGACAGGGGACGAGCAGTACTTC. The V and J genes are TRBV4-1 and TRBJ2-5; 10 positions match TRBD1. The end of the DNA is better explained by TRBJ2-7, so the J call may be wrong. CDR1 and CDR2 from the germline V gene are MGHRA and YSYEKL. CDR3 length equals 15 residues.